This paragraph covers one T cell receptor beta chain sequence. This clonotype has just a few counts. Its specific antigen is unknown. The sample holds no much larger clone one base away, and base qualities are not on file. TCR beta CDR3 regions were amplified from RNA transcripts. A first-round RT-PCR of the TCR CDR3 used the HTBI primer set with the Qiagen OneStep RT-PCR kit. Libraries were constructed in a second round of multiplex PCR, after which size selection and purification were carried out. Paired-end sequencing of the libraries was performed with 100 bp reads on an Illumina HiSeq2000. The published analysis was carried out like this. SOAPnuke was used to process the raw data, with reads discarded if the reads contained adapters or uncalled bases, had a mean Phred below 15, or lacked an exact constant-primer or identifier match. High-quality paired reads were merged using COPE v1.2.5, and each unique nucleotide sequence was defined as a clonotype. Clonotypes were aligned to IMGT TRBV, TRBD and TRBJ reference segments using MiTCR v1.1. The analysis included only V-J combinations with a frequency above 0.0001, which together covered about 99% of the repertoires. A TCS score was defined as the ratio between F50 (clonal expansion) and ExV (chaos), using BLOSUM62-based TCRdist between CDR3 peptides within each V-J. Welch's t-statistics and random forest reduced some 510 V-J features to 10 to 15, which were used in a naive Bayes classifier (R e1071). TCRdb redid the processing of the public reads, applying fastp at Q25 and MiXCR, and retained in-frame beta chains. For every CDR3 protein sequence, its rows merge into one entry that carries the most common genes and DNA. Here the V and J calls rest on TCRdb's processing, not on the authors' analysis. The sample table contains fewer than 900,000 distinct CDR3 sequences; only one count was recorded for roughly 15% of them. Around 7.7% of the sample is in the top ten clones.

The data were taken from a study of T cells in Graves' hyperthyroidism and ophthalmopathy (dated by TCRdb to the late 2010s). Notes on the research overall: Peripheral blood was collected at initial diagnosis, before any treatment. A discovery cohort of about 100 patients, 43 with Graves' ophthalmopathy and over 55 with stable Graves' hyperthyroidism, was used to find distinguishing TCR V-J signatures. Prospective prediction of ophthalmopathy was tested in an independent validation cohort of 18 to 20 hyperthyroidism patients and 17 patients who later progressed to ophthalmopathy. The 100 discovery patients were divided at random into training and test sets in a 7:3 ratio. In addition, the study compared T-cell repertoires in thyroid tissue and in blood from several Graves' hyperthyroidism patients. Following sampling, methimazole starting at 30 mg daily was given to hyperthyroidism patients, and high-dose intravenous methylprednisolone was given to ophthalmopathy patients. According to the paper, TCR Vbeta CDR3 sequencing was carried out on around 140 peripheral blood samples, which came from under 50 ophthalmopathy, 70 to 80 hyperthyroidism and approximately 17 progressor patients.

A patient counted as having stable Graves' hyperthyroidism if no progression to ophthalmopathy occurred over 18 months of follow-up. Hyperthyroidism patients were newly diagnosed, with disease duration under 2 months, and aged 18 to 65 years. Patients with uncontrolled infections, other autoimmune diseases, pregnancy or lactation were excluded. Diagnoses were established on the basis of clinical symptoms, serum thyroxine and TRAb, thyroid ultrasound, and orbital computed tomography. PBMCs were isolated from about 10 ml of fresh peripheral blood by Ficoll-Paque density gradient centrifugation. Trizol reagent was used to extract total RNA, and RNA quality was then checked on an Agilent 2100 Bioanalyzer. Overall study outcomes, separate from this receptor: In validation, progression to ophthalmopathy was predicted by the model with 70.59% sensitivity and around 76% specificity, a median of around 6.5 months before onset. Most expanded thyroid clonotypes (frequency above 0.001) were also found in blood, which suggests that blood repertoires may mirror thyroid immune responses. Sample size was not statistically predetermined, and investigators were not blinded to group allocation. In cross-validation, a model built on a 13 V-J signature told ophthalmopathy apart from stable hyperthyroidism with approximately 90% sensitivity and approximately 81% specificity, and in testing the same model reached 80%/75%.

Input material: blood. This receptor was taken from a man younger than 35 with Graves' hyperthyroidism.

The DNA sequence is as follows: TGCAGCGTTGGGGACAGAGGGGTATACAATGAGCAGTTCTTC. Translated, this is CSVGDRGVYNEQFF. Recombination joined TRBV29-1 with TRBJ2-1, and 7 bases in between align with TRBD1. V and J are trimmed by 4 bases and 4 bases, and the gene matches miss 7 bases of the junction. CDR1 and CDR2 are read off the germline V gene as SQVTM and ANQGSEA. From the cysteine through the phenylalanine, the CDR3 covers 14 amino acids. Solely the CDR3 DNA is kept, with 42 bases framed from the first base.